These 8 T cell receptor beta chains originate from one sample sequenced in a study of blood T cell repertoires in COVID-19. The data were produced by immunoSEQ multiplex PCR, yet TCRdb's version contains in-frame clones alone and is incomplete. This table has fewer than 200,000 clones, around 73% appearing once. Sequencing was done on a sample of PBMCs or T cells enriched from blood (not recorded which). The receptors come from a woman in her 50s who had recovered from COVID-19.

This clone has just a few counts. The chain links TRBV3-1 (or the pseudogene TRBV3-2) to TRBJ2-1; 10 bases line up with TRBD2. From germline, CDR1 is LGHDT and CDR2 YNNKEL (reference sequence). The CDR3 covers 15 residues. Germline trimming cut 1 base from V and 9 bases from J; bases unmatched to any gene: 6. The CDR3 nucleotides read TGTGCCAGCAGCCAAGCACTAGCGGGGATCAGTGAGCAGTTCTTC. Amino acids: CASSQALAGISEQFF.

The chain joins TRBV14 to TRBJ2-5; no reliable D call. Trimming cost V 2 bases and J 2 bases, with 6 bases left between them. In germline, CDR1 is SGHDN, CDR2 FVKESK. CDR3 length: 13 amino acids. The CDR3 DNA follows: TGTGCCAGCAGCCAATCCAGACAAGAGACCCAGTACTTC. Amino acid sequence: CASSQSRQETQYF.

Remarks on this clone: No DNA is shown, since the ends of the CDR3 on it are uncertain; the CDR3 is the one TCRdb lists. This rearrangement joins TRBV28 to TRBJ1-6. The germline V gene encodes CDR1 MDHEN and CDR2 SYDVKM. The CDR3 length equals 13 residues, ends included. CDR3: CASSFLENSPLHF.

The V gene is TRBV11-1, the J gene TRBJ1-1; no reliable D call. V lost 9 bases and J 5 bases, leaving 13 bases between the germline ends. The germline V gene encodes CDR1 SGHAT and CDR2 FQDESV (reference sequence). CDR3 length: 12 amino acids. CDR3 coding DNA: TGTGCCAGTACAACGGGGAGTACTGAAGCTTTCTTT. As protein: CASTTGSTEAFF.

V and J are TRBV2 and TRBJ2-7, with a weak D call TRBD1 (5 bases). Germline V lookup: CDR1 SNHLY, CDR2 FYNNEI. Trimming cost V 7 bases and J 3 bases, with 13 bases left between them. The CDR3 runs to 13 residues. The CDR3 DNA reads TGTGCCAGCAATGCGGATCAGGGCTACGAGCAGTACTTC. Amino acids: CASNADQGYEQYF.

This clone was detected a few times. The chain uses TRBV5-1 and TRBJ2-1, with 14 nucleotides matching TRBD2. This CDR3 is built from 20 residues. V lost 6 bases and J lost 6; bases outside the gene matches: 20. Germline V gives CDR1 SGHRS, CDR2 YFSETQ. This CDR3 reads CASTPLGLAGGDGRSNEQFF. CDR3 DNA: TGCGCCAGCACCCCGCTAGGACTAGCGGGAGGCGATGGGCGTAGCAATGAGCAGTTCTTC. Full variable domain (rest looked up from reference TRBV5-1 and TRBJ2-1): KAGVTQTPRYLIKTRGQQVTLSCSPISGHRSVSWYQQTPGQGLQFLFEYFSETQRNKGNFPGRFSGRQFSNSRSEMNVSTLELGDSALYLCASTPLGLAGGDGRSNEQFFGPGTRLTVL.

This clone was seen only a few times. This chain joins TRBV24-1 and TRBJ2-3; D is perhaps TRBD2 (5 bases). The CDR3 has 14 amino acids. Looked up from germline, CDR1 is KGHDR and CDR2 is SFDVKD. The V end lost 12 bases, the J end lost 4 bases, and 19 bases lay between the germline ends. The CDR3 DNA reads TGTGCCTCCTCCTCCGGGAATCCTCCAGATACGCAGTATTTT. Translated, it gives CASSSGNPPDTQYF.

The chain is built from TRBV19 and TRBJ1-1; a weak D match, TRBD1 (5 bases). Trimming took off 5 bases at V and 1 base at J, with 26 bases between the two ends. Germline V lookup: CDR1 LNHDA, CDR2 SQIVND (reference sequence). The CDR3 runs to 19 residues. Here the CDR3 DNA reads TGTGCCAGTAGTGCCTGGCTGTTCGTGGCAGGGAGGACGAACACTGAAGCTTTCTTT. Protein sequence: CASSAWLFVAGRTNTEAFF.